These 32 T cell receptor beta chains were sequenced from one sample in a study of blood T cell repertoires in COVID-19. The table came from immunoSEQ multiplex PCR; TCRdb's copy has only in-frame clones and leaves some out. The sample lists about 300,000 clones; around 88% were seen once. Sequencing input: peripheral blood. These receptors were collected from a woman aged 30 to 39 who had recovered from COVID-19.

V usage is TRBV3-1 (or the pseudogene TRBV3-2) and J usage is TRBJ1-6, with TRBD1 identical over 7 bases. Germline CDR1 LGHDT, CDR2 YNNKEL (reference sequence). Unmatched junction bases numbered 10, after V lost 1 base and J lost 7 bases. CDR3 size: 17 residues. DNA of the CDR3: TGTGCCAGCAGCCAAGGTCAGGGGGGAGCGGGCAATTCACCCCTCCACTTT. Protein product: CASSQGQGGAGNSPLHF.

The rearrangement links TRBV21-1 to TRBJ1-5; the table assigns TRBD1, which was not confirmed against the DNA. TRBV21-1 is labeled a pseudogene. This CDR3 region has 15 residues. The chain's CDR3 is CASSKRDRGPQPQHF. CDR3 coding DNA: TGTGCCAGCAGCAAAAGGGACAGAGGGCCTCAGCCCCAGCATTTT.

CDR3 region: CASRDSLNEKLFF. In DNA, the CDR3 is TGCGCCAGCAGGGACAGCCTAAATGAAAAACTGTTTTTT. The genes are TRBV4-3 and TRBJ1-4, with D possibly TRBD1 on 6 matching bases. Trimming stripped 6 bases from V and 5 bases from J, with 10 bases between. The CDR3 is 13 residues long. The germline gives CDR1 LGHNA, CDR2 YSLEER.

The chain couples TRBV6-1 to TRBJ2-5; D perhaps matches TRBD1 (6 bases). Germline V lookup: CDR1 MNHNS, CDR2 SASEGT. With 1 base removed from V and 2 bases from J, the gap between germline ends came to 11 bases. This CDR3 comprises 15 residues. The DNA of the CDR3 is TGTGCCAGCAGTGAAGGGGGGCTGGCTCAAGAGACCCAGTACTTC. Translated: CASSEGGLAQETQYF.

This clone was seen a few times. Within the sample, other DNA sequences also encode this same CDR3. This chain joins TRBV5-8 and TRBJ2-5; TRBD1 matches 9 bases. The CDR3 is made up of 14 amino acids. After removal of 2 bases from V and 4 bases from J, the junction contained 3 bases not matched to a gene. Looked up from germline, CDR1 is SGHTS and CDR2 is YDEGEE. In DNA form, the CDR3 reads TGTGCCAGCAGCTTAGGACAGGGGAGAGAGACCCAGTACTTC. Its translation: CASSLGQGRETQYF.

The V gene is TRBV18, the J gene TRBJ2-7; D call uncertain. CDR1 and CDR2 (germline): KGHSH, LQKENI. This CDR3 spans 12 amino acids. The V and J ends lost 1 base and 7 bases respectively, with 8 bases between them. The chain's CDR3 is CASSPLEREQYF. The CDR3 DNA sequence: TGTGCCAGCTCACCACTAGAGAGAGAGCAGTACTTC.

The chain links TRBV18 to TRBJ2-7; D is possibly TRBD1 (6 bases). Trimming shortened V by 4 bases and J by 8 bases, and 18 bases separated the two germline ends. Germline CDR1 is KGHSH and CDR2 is LQKENI. The CDR3 totals 14 residues. In DNA form, the CDR3 reads TGTGCCAGCTCACTGTACCGGGACACCGGGCAGCAGTACTTC. The encoded protein is CASSLYRDTGQQYF.

This clone occurred once. The chain combines TRBV19 with TRBJ2-7, with 10 positions matching TRBD1. After removal of 5 bases from V and 1 base from J, the junction contained 5 bases not matched to a gene. The CDR3 is 15 amino acids. From germline, CDR1 is LNHDA and CDR2 SQIVND (reference sequence). This CDR3 reads CASSPLGQGSYEQYF. Here the CDR3 DNA reads TGTGCCAGTAGTCCGCTGGGACAGGGGTCCTACGAGCAGTACTTC.

This sequence joins TRBV11-2 and TRBJ2-7; TRBD1 matches 7 bases. There are 16 residues in the CDR3. The germline CDR1 and CDR2 sequences are SGHAT and FQNNGV. The ends lost 5 bases at V and 1 base at J; junction bases unmatched: 11. The CDR3 sequence is CASSQRRDSKSYEQYF. CDR3 DNA sequence: TGTGCCAGCAGCCAAAGAAGGGACAGTAAATCCTACGAGCAGTACTTC. The complete variable domain, with remaining parts taken from reference TRBV11-2 and TRBJ2-7, reads EAGVAQSPRYKIIEKRQSVAFWCNPISGHATLYWYQQILGQGPKLLIQFQNNGVVDDSQLPKDRFSAERLKGVDSTLKIQPAKLEDSAVYLCASSQRRDSKSYEQYFGPGTRLTVT.

The chain is built from TRBV19 and TRBJ1-2, with D maybe TRBD1 (6 bases). V lost 3 bases to trimming and J lost 5 bases, with 16 bases between them. CDR3 length: 15 residues. Germline loops: CDR1 LNHDA, CDR2 SQIVND (reference sequence). CDR3 sequence (DNA): TGTGCCAGTAGTATCCTCCCTACAGGGACGTATGGCTACACCTTC. Protein: CASSILPTGTYGYTF.

The rearrangement uses TRBV2 and TRBJ2-1, with 7 bases fitting TRBD2. CDR3 length equals 14 residues. V shed 6 bases and J 5 bases; nucleotides not matched to a gene: 7. Germline V gene lookup returns CDR1 SNHLY and CDR2 FYNNEI. The CDR3 reads CASRDPGGHNEQFF. The CDR3 DNA is TGTGCCAGCAGGGACCCGGGGGGTCACAATGAGCAGTTCTTC.

This clone was counted once. The chain is built from TRBV10-3 and TRBJ2-5, with D maybe TRBD2 (6 bases). The CDR3 length is 14 residues. Germline V CDR1 and CDR2: ENHRY, SYGVKD. V shed 2 bases and J shed 7 bases, with 14 bases lying between them. CDR3 bases: TGTGCCATCAGTGAGGGGGGTTTGGAGGGGACCCAGTACTTC. Residues: CAISEGGLEGTQYF.

The chain uses TRBV9 and TRBJ1-6, with 8 bases matching TRBD1. Germline lookup yields CDR1 SGDLS and CDR2 YYNGEE. The V gene end was trimmed by 4 bases and the J gene end by 8 bases; junction bases not matched to a gene: 8. CDR3 length equals 15 residues. This CDR3 is CASSTRTGFDSPLHF. CDR3 DNA sequence: TGTGCCAGCAGCACCAGGACAGGGTTTGATTCACCCCTCCACTTT.

The rearrangement joins TRBV28 to TRBJ1-1; no clear D gene. V was pared by 6 bases and J by 2 bases, with 16 bases between. The CDR3 totals 15 residues. Germline V gene lookup returns CDR1 MDHEN and CDR2 SYDVKM. The CDR3 loop is CASSLVSGRNTEAFF. The CDR3 coding sequence is TGTGCCAGCAGCCTCGTATCGGGGAGAAACACTGAAGCTTTCTTT.

In its sample, this clone was seen a few times. Distinct nucleotide sequences in the sample also encode this CDR3. The rearrangement joins TRBV25-1 to TRBJ1-6, with a tentative D call TRBD1 (6 bases). Germline-derived CDR1 and CDR2 are MGHDK and SYGVNS. The V end lost 3 bases, the J end lost 7 bases, and 10 bases lay between the germline ends. There are 14 residues in the CDR3. This chain's CDR3 is CASSERQGNSPLHF. CDR3 nucleotide sequence: TGTGCCAGCAGTGAGCGTCAGGGGAATTCACCCCTCCACTTT.

The chain is built from TRBV5-1 and TRBJ2-7; D is perhaps TRBD2 (6 bases). The CDR3 covers 14 residues. V was cut by 2 bases and J by 3 bases, with 12 bases left in between. CDR1 SGHRS and CDR2 YFSETQ come from the germline V gene. Here the CDR3 reads CASSFTAGNYEQYF. The CDR3 DNA is TGCGCCAGCAGCTTTACAGCGGGCAACTACGAGCAGTACTTC.

This chain joins TRBV14 and TRBJ2-7, with D maybe TRBD2 (5 bases). The CDR3 length is 14 residues. Deletions cut 4 bases from V and 6 bases from J, with 16 bases between. The germline gives CDR1 SGHDN, CDR2 FVKESK. CDR3 bases: TGTGCCAGCAGCCCCCTGGAACCGGGGAGCGAGCAGTACTTC. This sequence encodes CASSPLEPGSEQYF.

This clone was recorded only once. The chain uses TRBV6-2 or TRBV6-3 and TRBJ2-7, with 10 bases fitting TRBD1. V dropped 0 bases and J dropped 7; count of bases not matched to a gene: 6. The CDR3 spans 15 residues. Germline values: CDR1 MNHEY, CDR2 SVGEGT. CDR3 nucleotide sequence: TGTGCCAGCAGTTACTCCAAGACAGGGGGCTGGGAGCAGTACTTC. Translation: CASSYSKTGGWEQYF.

This clone has a single count. The CDR3 DNA sequence: TGTGCCAGCATACTAGGGGGCGGGGGCAATCAGCCCCAGCATTTT. It yields the protein CASILGGGGNQPQHF. The chain has TRBV28 and TRBJ1-5, with 7 nucleotides matching TRBD1. J gave up 2 bases and V 7 bases, and 8 bases lay outside the gene matches. CDR3 length: 15 residues. Germline loops: CDR1 MDHEN, CDR2 SYDVKM.

The chain is built from TRBV5-1 and TRBJ2-5; perhaps TRBD1 as D (6 bases). V lost 2 bases and J lost 4, with 21 bases in between. The V gene's germline CDR1 is SGHRS and CDR2 YFSETQ. The CDR3 has 17 residues. CDR3 amino acids: CASSFFSRQASRETQYF. CDR3 sequence (DNA): TGCGCCAGCAGCTTTTTCTCTAGACAGGCAAGCCGAGAGACCCAGTACTTC.

The J gene is TRBJ1-5, the V gene TRBV2; D not certain. CDR1 and CDR2 from the germline V gene are SNHLY and FYNNEI. CDR3 length: 15 amino acids. Trimming cost V 4 bases and J 1 base, with 11 bases left between them. CDR3: CASSVEHSSNQPQHF. CDR3 coding DNA: TGTGCCAGCAGTGTCGAGCATTCCAGCAATCAGCCCCAGCATTTT.

Notes on this clone: Other DNA sequences in this sample translate to the same CDR3. The chain couples TRBV4-1 to TRBJ1-5; no definite D call. Trimming stripped 1 base from V and 4 bases from J, with 5 bases between. Germline loops: CDR1 MGHRA, CDR2 YSYEKL. This CDR3 is built from 13 residues. CDR3: CASSQGLNQPQHF. The CDR3 DNA is TGCGCCAGCAGCCAAGGTTTAAATCAGCCCCAGCATTTT.

The gene calls are TRBV4-2 and TRBJ2-7; 9 bases line up with TRBD1. CDR1 is LGHNA, CDR2 YNFKEQ, per germline. This CDR3 has 15 residues. V trimming: 3 bases; J trimming: 3 bases; junction bases outside the gene matches: 6. The CDR3 bases are TGTGCCAGCAGCCAGGGGACAGGGCGGGACTACGAGCAGTACTTC. Translation gives CASSQGTGRDYEQYF.

This chain joins TRBV2 and TRBJ2-2; a possible D gene is TRBD2 (6 bases). Trimming pared 7 bases from V and 0 bases from J, leaving 9 bases between. This CDR3 contains 14 residues. The germline gives CDR1 SNHLY, CDR2 FYNNEI. CDR3 protein: CASNPGANTGELFF. The CDR3 nucleotides are TGTGCCAGCAACCCGGGGGCGAACACCGGGGAGCTGTTTTTT.

This clone has more than one count but fewer than ten. The rearrangement uses TRBV6-1 and TRBJ2-5; D might be TRBD1 (6 bases). V shed 1 base and J shed 9 bases, with 18 bases lying between them. Looked up from germline, CDR1 is MNHNS and CDR2 is SASEGT. The CDR3 runs to 15 residues. Here the CDR3 reads CASSEGQGLGVSQYF. The CDR3 DNA follows: TGTGCCAGCAGTGAAGGGCAGGGGCTAGGAGTGTCCCAGTACTTC.

This clone showed up just a few times. The chain uses TRBV7-3 and TRBJ2-1; tentatively, D is TRBD2 (6 bases). CDR3 size: 13 residues. V shed 3 bases and J shed 6 bases, with 9 bases lying between them. CDR1 is SGHTA and CDR2 is FQGTGA in the germline V gene. The CDR3 bases are TGTGCCAGCAGCTTGGAGGGATTCAATGAGCAGTTCTTC. Its protein is CASSLEGFNEQFF.

The rearrangement joins TRBV5-1 to TRBJ1-3; D remains ambiguous. The germline V gene encodes CDR1 SGHRS and CDR2 YFSETQ. V was cut by 0 bases and J by 0 bases, with 10 bases left in between. The CDR3 totals 16 residues. The CDR3 DNA follows: TGCGCCAGCAGCTTGGGCGTGGGGAGCTCTGGAAACACCATATATTTT. It is translated as CASSLGVGSSGNTIYF.

This chain links TRBV4-1 with TRBJ2-2; a weak D match, TRBD2 (5 bases). CDR3 length equals 15 residues. The germline gives CDR1 MGHRA, CDR2 YSYEKL. Trimming pared 1 base from V and 3 bases from J, leaving 9 bases between. This CDR3 is CASSQGPGDTGELFF. The CDR3 DNA reads TGCGCCAGCAGCCAAGGACCCGGGGACACCGGGGAGCTGTTTTTT.

The CDR3: CASSLGTGRTGELFF. The CDR3 DNA reads TGTGCCAGCAGCTTAGGGACAGGGAGGACCGGGGAGCTGTTTTTT. The rearrangement joins TRBV7-9 to TRBJ2-2, with 8 bases matching TRBD1. The V segment lost 1 base and the J segment 5 bases; nucleotides outside the gene matches: 3. CDR1 SEHNR and CDR2 FQNEAQ come from the germline V gene (reference sequence). This CDR3 region has 15 residues.

The chain is built from TRBV5-4 and TRBJ2-1, with 7 positions matching TRBD1. Germline CDR1 SGHNT, CDR2 YYREEE (reference sequence). The CDR3 extends over 17 amino acids. Germline trimming cut 4 bases from V and 0 bases from J; bases unmatched to any gene: 10. Here the CDR3 reads CASSGQVSLNSYNEQFF. The CDR3 DNA reads as TGTGCCAGCAGCGGACAGGTGAGCCTAAACTCCTACAATGAGCAGTTCTTC.

This clone has only one observation. This chain connects TRBV3-1 (or the pseudogene TRBV3-2) to TRBJ2-1; TRBD2 matches 8 bases. Germline V gives CDR1 LGHDT, CDR2 YNNKEL (reference sequence). V shed 5 bases, J shed 7 bases, and the junction held 10 bases outside the gene matches. CDR3 size: 15 residues. CDR3 nucleotide sequence: TGTGCCAGCAGCGCGCCCGGGGGGGCCTGGAATGAGCAGTTCTTC. Protein: CASSAPGGAWNEQFF.

This chain links TRBV7-6 with TRBJ2-3, with D possibly being TRBD1 (6 bases). CDR1 and CDR2 (germline): SGHVS, FNYEAQ. This CDR3 is 14 amino acids long. Trimming stripped 4 bases from V and 0 bases from J, with 8 bases between. The CDR3 is CASSSGQSTDTQYF. The DNA of the CDR3 is TGTGCCAGCAGCTCGGGACAAAGCACAGATACGCAGTATTTT.